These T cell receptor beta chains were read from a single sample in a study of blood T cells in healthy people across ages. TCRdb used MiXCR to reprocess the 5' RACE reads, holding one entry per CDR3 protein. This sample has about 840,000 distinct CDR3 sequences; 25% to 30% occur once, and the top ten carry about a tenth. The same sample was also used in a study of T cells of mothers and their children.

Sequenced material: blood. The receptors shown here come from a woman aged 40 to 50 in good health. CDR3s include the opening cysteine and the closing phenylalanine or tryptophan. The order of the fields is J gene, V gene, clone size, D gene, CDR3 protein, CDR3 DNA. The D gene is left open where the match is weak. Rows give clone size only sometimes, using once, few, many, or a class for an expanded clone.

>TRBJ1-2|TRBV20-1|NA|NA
CSAPANYGCTF
NA
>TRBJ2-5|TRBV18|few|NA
CASSPRTGRAGEQYF
TGTGCCAGCTCACCTAGGACAGGTCGAGCGGGGGAGCAGTACTTC
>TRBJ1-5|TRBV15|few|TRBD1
CATSRSGGSSQPQHF
TGTGCCACCAGCAGGTCAGGGGGCAGTAGTCAGCCCCAGCATTTT
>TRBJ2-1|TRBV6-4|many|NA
CASSDSIGPYNEQFF
TGTGCCAGTAGTGACTCTATCGGACCGTACAATGAGCAGTTCTTC
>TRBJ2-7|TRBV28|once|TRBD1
CASYSGTGGYEQYF
TGTGCCAGTTATTCCGGGACAGGCGGATACGAGCAGTACTTC
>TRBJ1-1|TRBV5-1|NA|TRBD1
CASSPGGTNTEAFF
TGCGCCAGCAGCCCAGGGGGCACGAACACTGAAGCTTTCTTT
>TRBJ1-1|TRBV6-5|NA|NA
CASSQYTEAFF
TGTGCCAGCAGCCAGTACACTGAAGCTTTCTTT
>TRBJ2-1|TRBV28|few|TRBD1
CASRWGTAYNEQFF
TGTGCCAGCAGGTGGGGGACAGCATACAATGAGCAGTTCTTC
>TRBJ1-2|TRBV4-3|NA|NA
CASSQERGTRNFYGYTF
TGCGCCAGCAGCCAAGAGAGAGGGACCCGGAACTTCTATGGCTACACCTTC
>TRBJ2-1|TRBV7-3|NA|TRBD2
CASSPLAGALIIF
TGTGCCAGCAGCCCTCTAGCGGGGGCCCTCATTATCTTC
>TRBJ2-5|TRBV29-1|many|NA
CSVATGLGETQYF
TGCAGCGTTGCTACAGGTCTAGGGGAGACCCAGTACTTC
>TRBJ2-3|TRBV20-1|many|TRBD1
CSARGDRVPDTQYF
TGCAGTGCTAGAGGAGACAGGGTACCAGATACGCAGTATTTT
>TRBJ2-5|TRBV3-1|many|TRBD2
CASSLYLRGAQETQYF
TGTGCCAGCAGCCTTTATCTGCGGGGGGCCCAAGAGACCCAGTACTTC
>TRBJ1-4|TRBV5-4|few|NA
CASSSTASHEKLFF
TGTGCCAGCAGCTCTACAGCTTCGCACGAAAAACTGTTTTTT
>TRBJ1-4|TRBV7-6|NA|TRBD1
CASSLEFGGTGDEKLFF
TGTGCCAGCAGCTTAGAGTTTGGCGGGACAGGGGATGAAAAACTGTTTTTT
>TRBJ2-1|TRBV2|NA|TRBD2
CASSEDRSGVGDEQFF
TGTGCCAGCAGTGAAGATAGGAGCGGGGTAGGGGATGAGCAGTTCTTC
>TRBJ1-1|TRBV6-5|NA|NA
CASRYEGKLNTEAFF
TGTGCCAGCAGATATGAAGGGAAATTGAACACTGAAGCTTTCTTT
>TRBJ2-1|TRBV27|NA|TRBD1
CASGLRDRAPNSYNEQFF
TGTGCCAGCGGCCTCCGGGACAGGGCCCCCAACTCCTACAATGAGCAGTTCTTC
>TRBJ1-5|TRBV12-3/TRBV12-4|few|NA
CASTRTGGVGPQHF
TGTGCCAGCACCCGTACGGGTGGGGTGGGACCCCAGCATTTT
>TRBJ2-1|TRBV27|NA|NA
CASSSSGASSYNEQFF
TGTGCCAGCAGTTCCTCCGGGGCGAGCTCCTACAATGAGCAGTTCTTC
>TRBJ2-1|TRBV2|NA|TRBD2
CASKGLAGDNYNEQFF
TGTGCCAGCAAGGGACTAGCGGGGGACAACTACAATGAGCAGTTCTTC
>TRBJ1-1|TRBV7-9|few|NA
CASTSGGPEAFF
TGTGCCAGCACCTCGGGGGGCCCTGAAGCTTTCTTT
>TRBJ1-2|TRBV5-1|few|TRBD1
CASSLDAGGTNYGYTF
TGCGCCAGCAGCTTGGATGCAGGGGGGACAAACTATGGCTACACCTTC
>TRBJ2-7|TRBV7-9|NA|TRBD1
CASSFVDRTHEQYF
TGTGCCAGCAGCTTCGTGGACAGGACCCACGAGCAGTACTTC
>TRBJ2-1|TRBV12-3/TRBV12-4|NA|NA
CVSSLGPYNEQFF
TGTGTCAGCAGCCTCGGGCCCTACAATGAGCAGTTCTTC
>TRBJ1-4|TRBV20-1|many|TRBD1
CSAHRGAEKLFF
TGCAGTGCGCACAGGGGCGCGGAAAAACTGTTTTTT
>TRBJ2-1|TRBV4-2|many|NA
CASSQDRTSFYNEQFF
TGTGCCAGCAGCCAAGACCGGACATCCTTCTACAATGAGCAGTTCTTC
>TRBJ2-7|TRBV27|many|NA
CASSPNLYEQYF
TGTGCCAGCAGCCCTAATCTCTACGAGCAGTACTTC
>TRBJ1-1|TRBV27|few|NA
CASSQQNTEAFF
TGTGCCAGCAGTCAGCAGAACACTGAAGCTTTCTTT
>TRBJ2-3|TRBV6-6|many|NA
CASSLHFSDTQYF
TGTGCCAGCAGTCTACACTTCTCAGATACGCAGTATTTT
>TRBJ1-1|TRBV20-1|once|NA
CSASTTNAEAFF
TGCAGTGCTTCGACAACGAACGCTGAAGCTTTCTTT